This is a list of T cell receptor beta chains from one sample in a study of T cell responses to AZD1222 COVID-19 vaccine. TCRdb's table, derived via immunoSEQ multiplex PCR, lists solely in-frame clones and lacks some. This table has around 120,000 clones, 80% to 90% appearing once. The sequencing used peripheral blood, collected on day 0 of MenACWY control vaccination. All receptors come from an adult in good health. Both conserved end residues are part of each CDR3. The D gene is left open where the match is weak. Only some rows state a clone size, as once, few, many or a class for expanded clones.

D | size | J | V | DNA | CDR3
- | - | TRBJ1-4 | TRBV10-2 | TGCGCCAGCAGTGAGTCGGGGATTCGACAGAGCGAAAAACTGTTTTTT | CASSESGIRQSEKLFF
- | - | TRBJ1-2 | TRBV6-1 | TGTGCCAGCAGTGAGATGGGGCACTATGGCTACACCTTC | CASSEMGHYGYTF
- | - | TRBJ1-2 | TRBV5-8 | TGTGCCAGCAGCACCCGGAACTATGGCTACACCTTC | CASSTRNYGYTF
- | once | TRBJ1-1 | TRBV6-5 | TGTGCCAGCATTCCCGACGGTCCAGGAGCTTTCTTT | CASIPDGPGAFF
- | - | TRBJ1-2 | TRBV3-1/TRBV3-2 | TGTGCCAGCAGTTCATCTAACTATGGCTACACCTTC | CASSSSNYGYTF
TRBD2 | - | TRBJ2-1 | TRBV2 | TGTGCCAGCACATGGGCTAGCGGGGGGCCGAATGAGCAGTTCTTC | CASTWASGGPNEQFF
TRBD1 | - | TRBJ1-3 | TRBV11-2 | TGTGCCAGCAGCCCCGGGACAGGGGGCTCTGGAAACACCATATATTTT | CASSPGTGGSGNTIYF
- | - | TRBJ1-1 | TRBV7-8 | TGTGCCAGCAGCTTAGCTTGGTGGGGGACTAACACTGAAGCTTTCTTT | CASSLAWWGTNTEAFF
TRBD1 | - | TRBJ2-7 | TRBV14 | TGTGCCAGCAGCCGCAATCACAGGGGCAACGAGCAGTACTTC | CASSRNHRGNEQYF
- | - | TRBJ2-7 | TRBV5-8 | TGTGCCAGCCGCCAGGGGGGGGCAGGCGAGCAGTACTTC | CASRQGGAGEQYF
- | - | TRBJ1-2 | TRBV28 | TGTGCCAGCAGTCTTATTAGGGCCGGTTTCGAAGGCTACACCTTC | CASSLIRAGFEGYTF
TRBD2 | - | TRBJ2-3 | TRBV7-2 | TGTGCCAGCAACGCAGGGACTAGTCCCCGACGGGACACAGATACGCAGTATTTT | CASNAGTSPRRDTDTQYF
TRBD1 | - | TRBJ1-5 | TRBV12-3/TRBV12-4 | TGTGCCAGCAGTTCGGGACAGTATCAGCCCCAGCATTTT | CASSSGQYQPQHF
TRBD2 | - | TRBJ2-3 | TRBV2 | TGTGCCAGCAGCGTAACTAGCGGGGGCGCAGATACGCAGTATTTT | CASSVTSGGADTQYF
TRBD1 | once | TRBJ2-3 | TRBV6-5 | TGTGCCAGCAGGACAACAGGGGGCGCAGATACGCAGTATTTT | CASRTTGGADTQYF
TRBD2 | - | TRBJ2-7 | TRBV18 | TGTGCCAGCTCACTGGCTAGCGGGGGGTCTTCCTCCTACGAGCAGTACTTC | CASSLASGGSSSYEQYF
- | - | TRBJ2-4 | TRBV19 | TGTGCCAGTACACCGGGGACAGCCAAAAACATTCAGTACTTC | CASTPGTAKNIQYF
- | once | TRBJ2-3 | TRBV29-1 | TGCAGCGTTGAATTGGGGGCACGCACAGATACGCAGTATTTT | CSVELGARTDTQYF
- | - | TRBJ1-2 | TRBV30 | TGTGCCTGGAGTCCAGACAGGACATATGGCTACACCTTC | CAWSPDRTYGYTF
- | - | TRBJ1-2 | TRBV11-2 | TGTGCCAGCAGCTTAGATACGGGTTATGGCTACACCTTC | CASSLDTGYGYTF
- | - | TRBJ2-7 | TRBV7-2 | TGTGCCAGCAGCTCCCGGGTGAAAAGCTACGAGCAGTACTTC | CASSSRVKSYEQYF
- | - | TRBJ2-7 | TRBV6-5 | TGTGCCACCACACAGGACTACGAGCAGTACTTC | CATTQDYEQYF
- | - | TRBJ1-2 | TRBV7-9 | TGTGCCAGCAGCAAATCGGGGGGCATCGGCTATGGCTACACCTTC | CASSKSGGIGYGYTF
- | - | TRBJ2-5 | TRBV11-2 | TGTGCCAGCAGCTTAGGGCGACCGGAGACCCAGTACTTC | CASSLGRPETQYF
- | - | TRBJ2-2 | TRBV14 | TGTGCCAGCAGCCAACTCTCAGGGCGGGTGGACACCGGGGAGCTGTTTTTT | CASSQLSGRVDTGELFF
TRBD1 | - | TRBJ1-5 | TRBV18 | TGTGCCAGCTCACCAGGGACAGGGAATCAGCCCCAGCATTTT | CASSPGTGNQPQHF
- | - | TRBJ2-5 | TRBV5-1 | TGCGCCAGCAGCCTCGCCCTGGCGTTGGAGACCCAGTACTTC | CASSLALALETQYF
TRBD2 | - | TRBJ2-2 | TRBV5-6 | TGTGCCAGCAGCTTGCCGATATTAGCGGGGGGATCTACCGGGGAGCTGTTTTTT | CASSLPILAGGSTGELFF
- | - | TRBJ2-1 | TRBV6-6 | TGTGCCAGCAGTTACCCGACAAATAGCTCCTACAATGAGCAGTTCTTC | CASSYPTNSSYNEQFF
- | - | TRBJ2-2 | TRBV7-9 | TGTGCCAGCAGCTTGACAGGATCGAACACCGGGGAGCTGTTTTTT | CASSLTGSNTGELFF
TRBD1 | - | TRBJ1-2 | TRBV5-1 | TGCGCCAGCAGCTCTCGACAGGGGAGGTTTCATGGCTACACCTTC | CASSSRQGRFHGYTF
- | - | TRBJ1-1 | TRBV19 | TGTGCCAGTAGGGGTCAATCAACAGGGAACACTGAAGCTTTCTTT | CASRGQSTGNTEAFF
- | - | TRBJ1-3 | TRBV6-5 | TGTGCCAGCAGGACCTCCCACGGCTCTGGAAACACCATATATTTT | CASRTSHGSGNTIYF